The rows below give T cell receptor beta chains drawn from one sample of a study of shared clonotypes between healthy human individuals. Clones were sequenced by immunoSEQ multiplex PCR, and TCRdb holds only the in-frame ones, with some missing. Here the sample spans hundreds of thousands of clones, 80% to 95% being singletons. Sequencing input: naive CD8+ T cells sorted from blood. The source is a man aged 25 to 45 in good health. CDR3s include the opening cysteine and the closing phenylalanine or tryptophan. The D gene is left open where the match is weak. For some rows the clone size is stated as once, few or many, or as a class when expanded; others skip it.

j_gene: TRBJ1-2; v_gene: TRBV29-1; d_gene: NA; abundance: NA; CDR3aa: CSVEVQSNYGYTF; CDR3nt: TGCAGCGTTGAAGTTCAGTCTAACTATGGCTACACCTTC
j_gene: TRBJ2-7; v_gene: TRBV2; d_gene: NA; abundance: NA; CDR3aa: CASTTRDPSAYEQYF; CDR3nt: TGTGCCAGCACCACCCGGGACCCTTCGGCCTACGAGCAGTACTTC
j_gene: TRBJ2-1; v_gene: TRBV29-1; d_gene: NA; abundance: NA; CDR3aa: CSVEDLGGSYNEQFF; CDR3nt: TGCAGCGTTGAAGATCTTGGGGGCTCCTACAATGAGCAGTTCTTC
j_gene: TRBJ1-2; v_gene: TRBV2; d_gene: TRBD1; abundance: few; CDR3aa: CATDGTVYGYTF; CDR3nt: TGTGCCACCGATGGGACAGTCTATGGCTACACCTTC
j_gene: TRBJ2-1; v_gene: TRBV7-2; d_gene: NA; abundance: NA; CDR3aa: CASSLGLIRDLYGEQFF; CDR3nt: TGTGCCAGCAGCTTAGGACTTATCCGAGATCTTTACGGTGAGCAGTTCTTC
j_gene: TRBJ2-3; v_gene: TRBV7-9; d_gene: NA; abundance: NA; CDR3aa: CASSLVVRGTDTQYF; CDR3nt: TGTGCCAGCAGCTTAGTGGTTAGGGGGACAGATACGCAGTATTTT
j_gene: TRBJ2-7; v_gene: TRBV29-1; d_gene: NA; abundance: NA; CDR3aa: CSAVRGDSYEQYF; CDR3nt: TGCAGCGCTGTCAGGGGAGACTCCTACGAGCAGTACTTC
j_gene: TRBJ2-1; v_gene: TRBV11-3; d_gene: TRBD1; abundance: NA; CDR3aa: CASSGTGERAYNEQFF; CDR3nt: TGTGCCAGCAGCGGTACAGGGGAGAGGGCCTACAATGAGCAGTTCTTC
j_gene: TRBJ2-7; v_gene: TRBV11-2; d_gene: NA; abundance: NA; CDR3aa: CASSSYTGSYEQYF; CDR3nt: TGTGCCAGCAGTTCATATACCGGGAGCTACGAGCAGTACTTC
j_gene: TRBJ2-7; v_gene: TRBV4-3; d_gene: NA; abundance: NA; CDR3aa: CASSQDSPGASVYEQYF; CDR3nt: TGCGCCAGCAGCCAAGACTCCCCCGGGGCTAGCGTCTACGAGCAGTACTTC
j_gene: TRBJ1-5; v_gene: TRBV6-5; d_gene: NA; abundance: few; CDR3aa: CASSSDSNQPQHF; CDR3nt: TGTGCCAGCAGTTCGGATAGCAATCAGCCCCAGCATTTT
j_gene: TRBJ2-1; v_gene: TRBV2; d_gene: NA; abundance: NA; CDR3aa: CASSVLSGLRGANNEQFF; CDR3nt: TGTGCCAGCAGTGTTTTGTCTGGGCTTCGGGGGGCGAACAATGAGCAGTTCTTC
j_gene: TRBJ2-7; v_gene: TRBV6-5; d_gene: NA; abundance: NA; CDR3aa: CASSYSYGDEQYF; CDR3nt: TGTGCCAGCAGTTACTCGTACGGGGACGAGCAGTACTTC
j_gene: TRBJ2-7; v_gene: TRBV18; d_gene: NA; abundance: few; CDR3aa: CASSPGNRAGEQYF; CDR3nt: TGTGCCAGCTCACCAGGCAACAGGGCTGGGGAGCAGTACTTC
j_gene: TRBJ2-7; v_gene: TRBV15; d_gene: NA; abundance: NA; CDR3aa: CATSPTGKGRHYEQYF; CDR3nt: TGTGCCACCAGCCCAACAGGGAAGGGGCGTCACTACGAGCAGTACTTC
j_gene: TRBJ2-1; v_gene: TRBV2; d_gene: NA; abundance: NA; CDR3aa: CASSASRPAYNEQFF; CDR3nt: TGTGCCAGCAGTGCAAGTCGACCAGCCTACAATGAGCAGTTCTTC
j_gene: TRBJ1-3; v_gene: TRBV4-3; d_gene: NA; abundance: NA; CDR3aa: CASSRNRGSGNTIYF; CDR3nt: TGCGCCAGCAGCCGCAACCGGGGCTCTGGAAACACCATATATTTT
j_gene: TRBJ2-1; v_gene: TRBV10-3; d_gene: NA; abundance: NA; CDR3aa: CAISDNWEQFF; CDR3nt: TGTGCCATCAGTGATAACTGGGAGCAGTTCTTC